This T cell receptor beta chain emerged from a study of blood T cell repertoires in COVID-19. V was clipped by 1 base and J by 7 bases; unmatched bases: 2. CDR1 and CDR2 (germline): SQVTM, ANQGSEA. The CDR3 runs 12 residues. Using immunoSEQ multiplex PCR, the repertoire was profiled, and TCRdb retains in-frame clones only, with some absent. Of roughly 330,000 clones listed, around four fifths are singletons. The chain combines TRBV29-1 with TRBJ1-1; 8 bases are shared with TRBD1. This clonotype originated in a woman aged 45 to 65 with acute or convalescent COVID-19. The specimen was peripheral blood. The CDR3 nucleotides read TGCAGCGTTGAAGCGACAGGGGATGAAGCTTTCTTT. It translates to CSVEATGDEAFF. The full variable domain, in which reference TRBV29-1 and TRBJ1-1 provide the parts outside the CDR3, is SAVISQKPSRDICQRGTSLTIQCQVDSQVTMMFWYRQQPGQSLTLIATANQGSEATYESGFVIDKFPISRPNLTFSTLTVSNMSPEDSSIYLCSVEATGDEAFFGQGTRLTVV.